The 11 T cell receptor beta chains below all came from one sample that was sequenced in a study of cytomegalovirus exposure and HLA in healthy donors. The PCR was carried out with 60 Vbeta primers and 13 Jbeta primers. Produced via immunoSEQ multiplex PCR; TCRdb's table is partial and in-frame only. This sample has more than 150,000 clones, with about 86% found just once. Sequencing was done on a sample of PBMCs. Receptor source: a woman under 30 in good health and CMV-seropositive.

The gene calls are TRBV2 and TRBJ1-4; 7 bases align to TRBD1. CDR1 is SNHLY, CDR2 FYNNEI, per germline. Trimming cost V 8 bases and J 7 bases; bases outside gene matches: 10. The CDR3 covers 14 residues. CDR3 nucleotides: TGTGCCAGCGTTACCGGGACAGCAAGTGAAAAACTGTTTTTT. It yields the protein CASVTGTASEKLFF. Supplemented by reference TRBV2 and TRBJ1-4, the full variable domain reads EPEVTQTPSHQVTQMGQEVILRCVPISNHLYFYWYRQILGQKVEFLVSFYNNEISEKSEIFDDQFSVERPDGSNFTLKIRSTKLEDSAMYFCASVTGTASEKLFFGSGTQLSVL.

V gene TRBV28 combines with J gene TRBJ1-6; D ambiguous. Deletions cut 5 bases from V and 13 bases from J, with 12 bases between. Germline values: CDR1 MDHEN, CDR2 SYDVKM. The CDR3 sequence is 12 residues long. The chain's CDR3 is CASSPGYGPLHF. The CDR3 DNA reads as TGTGCCAGCAGTCCCGGTTACGGTCCCCTCCACTTT.

The CDR3 DNA reads TGTGCCAGCAGCTCACCGACTATAGAGACCCAGTACTTC. It yields the protein CASSSPTIETQYF. The J gene is TRBJ2-5, the V gene TRBV5-4; weak D call: TRBD2 (5 bases). The germline V gene has CDR1 SGHNT and CDR2 YYREEE (reference sequence). The CDR3 spans 13 residues. V was clipped by 3 bases and J by 4 bases, with 10 bases between them.

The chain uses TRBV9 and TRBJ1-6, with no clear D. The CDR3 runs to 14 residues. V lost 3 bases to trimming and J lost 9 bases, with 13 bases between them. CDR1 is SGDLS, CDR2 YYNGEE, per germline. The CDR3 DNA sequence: TGTGCCAGCAGCGGTACAGTCCGGGGTTCACCCCTCCACTTT. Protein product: CASSGTVRGSPLHF. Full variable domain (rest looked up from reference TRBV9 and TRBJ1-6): DSGVTQTPKHLITATGQRVTLRCSPRSGDLSVYWYQQSLDQGLQFLIQYYNGEERAKGNILERFSAQQFPDLHSELNLSSLELGDSALYFCASSGTVRGSPLHFGNGTRLTVT.

CDR3 sequence: CASSQDPRGKNTEAFF. CDR3 DNA sequence: TGCGCCAGCAGCCAAGACCCCAGGGGTAAGAACACTGAAGCTTTCTTT. The chain couples TRBV4-3 to TRBJ1-1; D may be TRBD1 (6 bases). CDR1 is LGHNA, CDR2 YSLEER, per germline. V was trimmed by 0 bases and J by 1 base, leaving 12 bases between them. The CDR3 sequence is 16 residues long.

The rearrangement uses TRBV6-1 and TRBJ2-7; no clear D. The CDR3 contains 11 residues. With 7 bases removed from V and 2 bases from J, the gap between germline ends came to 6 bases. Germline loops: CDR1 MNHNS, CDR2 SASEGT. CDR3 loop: CASNNPYEQYF. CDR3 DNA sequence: TGTGCCAGCAATAATCCCTACGAGCAGTACTTC.

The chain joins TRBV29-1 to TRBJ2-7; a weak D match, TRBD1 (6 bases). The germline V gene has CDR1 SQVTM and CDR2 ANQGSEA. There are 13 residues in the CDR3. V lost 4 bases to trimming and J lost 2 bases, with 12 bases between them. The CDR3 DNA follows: TGCAGCGTTGGTTACAGGGAGCCCTACGAGCAGTACTTC. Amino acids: CSVGYREPYEQYF.

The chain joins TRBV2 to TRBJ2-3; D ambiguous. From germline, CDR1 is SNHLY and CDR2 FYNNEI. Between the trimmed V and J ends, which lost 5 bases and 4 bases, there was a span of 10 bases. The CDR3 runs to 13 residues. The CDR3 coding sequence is TGTGCCAGCAGTCCTAGATTGTCAGATACGCAGTATTTT. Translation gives CASSPRLSDTQYF.

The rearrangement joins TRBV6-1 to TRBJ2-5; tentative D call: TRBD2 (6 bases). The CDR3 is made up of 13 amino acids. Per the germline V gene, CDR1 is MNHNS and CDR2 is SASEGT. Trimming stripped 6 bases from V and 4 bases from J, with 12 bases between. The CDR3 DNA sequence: TGTGCCAGCAGGGGGGGAGCTGGAGAGACCCAGTACTTC. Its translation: CASRGGAGETQYF.

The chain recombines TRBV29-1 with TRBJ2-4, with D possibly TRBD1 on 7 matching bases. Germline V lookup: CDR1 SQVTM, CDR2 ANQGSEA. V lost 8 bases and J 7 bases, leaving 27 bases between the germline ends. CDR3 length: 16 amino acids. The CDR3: CSLRGAGGRTWNIQYF. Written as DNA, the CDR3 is TGCAGCTTGAGGGGGGCAGGGGGTAGGACTTGGAACATTCAGTACTTC.

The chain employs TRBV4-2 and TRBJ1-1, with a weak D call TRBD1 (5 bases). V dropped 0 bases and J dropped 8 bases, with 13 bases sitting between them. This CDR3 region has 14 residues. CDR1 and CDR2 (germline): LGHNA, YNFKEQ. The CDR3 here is CASSQDLNRQEAFF. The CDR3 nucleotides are TGTGCCAGCAGCCAAGATTTAAACAGACAGGAAGCTTTCTTT.